The rows below give T cell receptor beta chains drawn from one sample of a study of molecular identifiers for immune sequencing clone quantification. TCRdb re-derived calls from the PCR reads in MiXCR, one entry per CDR3 protein. This table has about 97,000 distinct CDR3 sequences, approximately 24% appearing once. The source material was naive CD8+ T cells from blood, with Jurkat cell RNA spiked in. The receptors were sampled from a human donor in good health. Some libraries in this study had Jurkat cell RNA spiked in. The CDR3 runs from the conserved cysteine through the conserved F or W. The order of the fields is J gene, D gene, clone size, V gene, CDR3 DNA, CDR3 protein. The D gene is left open where the match is weak. The size entry is marked missing in some rows and otherwise reads once, few, many or a size class.

j_call: TRBJ1-1
d_call: -
clone_size: few
v_call: TRBV19
cdr3_nt: TGTGCCAGCACAGACGTGGGCACTGAAGCTTTCTTT
cdr3_aa: CASTDVGTEAFF

j_call: TRBJ2-7
d_call: TRBD1
clone_size: -
v_call: TRBV27
cdr3_nt: TGTGCCAGCAGTCCCCGGACAGGTGACTACGAGCAGTACTTC
cdr3_aa: CASSPRTGDYEQYF

j_call: TRBJ1-3
d_call: -
clone_size: few
v_call: TRBV4-1
cdr3_nt: TGCGCCAGCAGCCAAGATAGGGTTTCTGGCAGACCTTCTGGAAACACCATATATTTT
cdr3_aa: CASSQDRVSGRPSGNTIYF

j_call: TRBJ1-1
d_call: -
clone_size: many
v_call: TRBV30
cdr3_nt: TGTGCCTGGAGAGGCACTGAAGCTTTCTTT
cdr3_aa: CAWRGTEAFF

j_call: TRBJ1-5
d_call: TRBD1
clone_size: -
v_call: TRBV4-3
cdr3_nt: TGCGCCAGCAGCCAAAACCGGGACAGGGGTAATCAGCCCCAGCATTTT
cdr3_aa: CASSQNRDRGNQPQHF

j_call: TRBJ2-7
d_call: -
clone_size: few
v_call: TRBV11-2
cdr3_nt: TGTGCCAGCAGCGCCGGGACACCGGAGCAGCACTTC
cdr3_aa: CASSAGTPEQHF

j_call: TRBJ2-5
d_call: TRBD2
clone_size: many
v_call: TRBV6-5
cdr3_nt: TGTGCCAGCAGTTACTGGACTAGCGGGAGGCTAGAGACCCAGTACTTC
cdr3_aa: CASSYWTSGRLETQYF

j_call: TRBJ2-5
d_call: -
clone_size: few
v_call: TRBV21-1
cdr3_nt: TGTGCCAGCAGCACGTCATATTGGAACAGGGGGTATCAAGAGACCCAGTACTTC
cdr3_aa: CASSTSYWNRGYQETQYF

j_call: TRBJ2-7
d_call: -
clone_size: many
v_call: TRBV5-1
cdr3_nt: TGCGCCAGCAGCTTGGAGGGGTCCCCCTACGAGCAGTACTTC
cdr3_aa: CASSLEGSPYEQYF

j_call: TRBJ2-3
d_call: TRBD2
clone_size: many
v_call: TRBV7-3
cdr3_nt: TGTGCCAGCAGCTTAAGTGGTGCGGGAGTCCCAGATACGCAGTATTTT
cdr3_aa: CASSLSGAGVPDTQYF